This TCR beta chain was identified during a study of T cell changes during pregnancy in multiple sclerosis. V lost 4 bases and J lost 4; bases outside the gene matches: 8. The CDR3 runs to 15 residues. Germline V CDR1 and CDR2: SGHTA, FQGNSA. In its sample, this clone was seen once. TCRdb's copy holds only in-frame clones and misses some; the assay was immunoSEQ multiplex PCR. Among under 100,000 clones, 90% to 95% were seen once, and the ten largest hold around 1%. The TCR sequence derives from a female donor with multiple sclerosis, enrolled in a pregnancy study. The genes are TRBV7-2 and TRBJ1-2, with TRBD1 identical over 8 bases. This specimen was peripheral blood, taken in the second trimester of pregnancy. CDR3 DNA: TGTGCCAGCAGCTACGGACAGGGTGTATCCTATGGCTACACCTTC. It specifies CASSYGQGVSYGYTF.